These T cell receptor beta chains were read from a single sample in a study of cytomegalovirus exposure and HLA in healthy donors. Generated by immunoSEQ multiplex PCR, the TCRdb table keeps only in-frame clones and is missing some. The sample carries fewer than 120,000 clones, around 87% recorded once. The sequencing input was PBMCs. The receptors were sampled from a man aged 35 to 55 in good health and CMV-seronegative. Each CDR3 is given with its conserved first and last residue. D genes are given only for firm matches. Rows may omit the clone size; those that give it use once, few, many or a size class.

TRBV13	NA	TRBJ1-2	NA	CASTRGLIYGYTF	TGTGCCAGCACCAGGGGCCTTATCTATGGCTACACCTTC
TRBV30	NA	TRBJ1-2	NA	CAWSVGRDSGYTF	TGTGCCTGGAGTGTAGGCAGGGACTCCGGCTACACCTTC
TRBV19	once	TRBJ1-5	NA	CASSYRNQPQHF	TGTGCCAGTAGTTATCGCAATCAGCCCCAGCATTTT
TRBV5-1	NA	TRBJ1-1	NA	CASSGVVDTEAFF	TGCGCCAGCAGCGGAGTAGTAGACACTGAAGCTTTCTTT
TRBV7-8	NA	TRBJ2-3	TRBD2	CASSSLASGGAVDTQYF	TGTGCCAGCAGCTCTTTGGCTAGCGGGGGGGCTGTAGATACGCAGTATTTT
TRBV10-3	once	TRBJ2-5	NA	CAISDSLETQYF	TGTGCCATCAGTGATAGCTTGGAGACCCAGTACTTC
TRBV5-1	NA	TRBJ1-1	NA	CASSLQGIAEAFF	TGCGCCAGCAGCTTGCAGGGGATCGCTGAAGCTTTCTTT
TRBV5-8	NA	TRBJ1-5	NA	CASSLSSNQPQHF	TGTGCCAGCAGCTTATCAAGCAATCAGCCCCAGCATTTT
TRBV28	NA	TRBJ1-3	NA	CASSQIGGRGNTIYF	TGTGCCAGCAGTCAGATAGGGGGTCGCGGAAACACCATATATTTT
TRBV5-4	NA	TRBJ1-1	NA	CASSLDGPQGRDTEAFF	TGTGCCAGCAGCTTGGATGGCCCCCAGGGGAGGGACACTGAAGCTTTCTTT
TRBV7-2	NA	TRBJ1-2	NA	CASSLGAGNYGYTF	TGTGCCAGCAGCTTAGGGGCAGGGAACTATGGCTACACCTTC
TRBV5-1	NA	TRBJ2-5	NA	CASSDTGSAFQETQYF	TGCGCCAGCAGCGATACAGGGTCCGCTTTCCAAGAGACCCAGTACTTC
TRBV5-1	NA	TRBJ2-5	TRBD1	CASSSQPDRAETQYF	TGCGCCAGCAGCTCGCAACCGGACAGGGCAGAGACCCAGTACTTC
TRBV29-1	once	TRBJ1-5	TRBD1	CSVLVDRGGGSNQPQHF	TGCAGCGTTTTAGTGGACAGGGGCGGGGGTAGCAATCAGCCCCAGCATTTT
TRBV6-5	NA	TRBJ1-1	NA	CASSRGGDGAFF	TGTGCCAGCAGTCGGGGGGGGGATGGAGCTTTCTTT
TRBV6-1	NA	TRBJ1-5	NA	CASSEQLTRGNQPQHF	TGTGCCAGCAGTGAACAATTGACCAGGGGAAATCAGCCCCAGCATTTT
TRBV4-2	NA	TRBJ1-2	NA	CASSKDPGDYGYTF	TGTGCCAGCAGCAAAGACCCAGGGGACTATGGCTACACCTTC
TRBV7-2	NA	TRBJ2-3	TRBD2	CASSLSGGTDTQYF	TGTGCCAGCAGCTTAAGCGGGGGGACAGATACGCAGTATTTT
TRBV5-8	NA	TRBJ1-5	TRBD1	CASSSGTVYNQPQHF	TGTGCCAGCAGCTCCGGGACAGTGTACAATCAGCCCCAGCATTTT
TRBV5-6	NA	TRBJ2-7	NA	CASSQGSYEQYF	TGTGCCAGCAGCCAGGGGTCCTACGAGCAGTACTTC
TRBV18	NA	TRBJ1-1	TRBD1	CASSPGTGGNEAFF	TGTGCCAGCTCACCCGGGACAGGGGGAAATGAAGCTTTCTTT
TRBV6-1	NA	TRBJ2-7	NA	CASSEGVGSSYEQYF	TGTGCCAGCAGTGAAGGTGTCGGTAGCTCCTACGAGCAGTACTTC
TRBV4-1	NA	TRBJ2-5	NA	CASSQEERRETQYF	TGCGCCAGCAGCCAAGAAGAGCGTCGAGAGACCCAGTACTTC
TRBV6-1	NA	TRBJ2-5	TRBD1	CASKYTGGRETQYF	TGTGCCAGCAAATATACAGGGGGTAGGGAGACCCAGTACTTC
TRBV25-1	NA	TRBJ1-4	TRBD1	CASSARQGDNEKLFF	TGTGCCAGCAGTGCCCGACAGGGCGATAATGAAAAACTGTTTTTT
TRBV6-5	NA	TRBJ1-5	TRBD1	CASSMTGGVWPQHF	TGTGCCAGCAGCATGACAGGGGGGGTATGGCCCCAGCATTTT
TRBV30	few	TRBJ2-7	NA	CAWSPTRELYF	TGTGCCTGGAGTCCGACTCGGGAGTTGTACTTC
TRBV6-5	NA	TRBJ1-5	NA	CASRQNPSGAPHF	TGTGCCAGCAGGCAAAACCCTTCAGGGGCGCCGCATTTT
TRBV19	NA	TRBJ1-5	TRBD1	CASKETGLNQPQHF	TGTGCCAGTAAAGAGACAGGGTTGAATCAGCCCCAGCATTTT
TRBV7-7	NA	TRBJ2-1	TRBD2	CASSRTSLHNEQFF	TGTGCCAGCAGTCGGACTAGTCTCCACAATGAGCAGTTCTTC
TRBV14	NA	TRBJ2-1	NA	CASSPDGGNEQFF	TGTGCCAGCAGCCCTGACGGGGGCAATGAGCAGTTCTTC
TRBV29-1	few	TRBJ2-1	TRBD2	CSVLSGTSGGRSYNEQFF	TGCAGCGTTCTATCCGGGACTAGCGGGGGGAGGTCCTACAATGAGCAGTTCTTC
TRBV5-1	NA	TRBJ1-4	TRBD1	CASRTPTGVDEKLFF	TGCGCCAGCCGGACGCCGACAGGGGTAGACGAAAAACTGTTTTTT
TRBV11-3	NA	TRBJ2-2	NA	CASSSGALGELFF	TGTGCCAGCAGCTCCGGAGCCTTGGGGGAGCTGTTTTTT
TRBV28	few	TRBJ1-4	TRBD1	CASRPGQRNEKLFF	TGTGCCAGCCGACCGGGACAGCGAAATGAAAAACTGTTTTTT
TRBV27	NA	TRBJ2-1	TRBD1	CASSSDRGGHEQFF	TGTGCCAGCAGTTCAGACAGGGGTGGCCATGAGCAGTTCTTC
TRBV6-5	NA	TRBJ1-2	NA	CASSWGHLYGYTF	TGTGCCAGCAGTTGGGGACACCTATATGGCTACACCTTC
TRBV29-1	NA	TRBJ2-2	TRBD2	CSVSSGGLNTGELFF	TGCAGCGTTTCTAGCGGGGGCCTCAACACCGGGGAGCTGTTTTTT
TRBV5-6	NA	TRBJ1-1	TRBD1	CASSFGTGGLTEAFF	TGTGCCAGCAGCTTCGGGACAGGGGGCTTAACTGAAGCTTTCTTT
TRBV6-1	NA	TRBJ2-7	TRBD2	CASSGGEGTEQYF	TGTGCCAGCAGTGGAGGGGAGGGAACGGAGCAGTACTTC
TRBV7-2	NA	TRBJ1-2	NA	CASSLRLGYTF	TGTGCCAGCAGCCTCAGGTTAGGCTACACCTTC
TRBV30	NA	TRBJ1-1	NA	CAWRMGGGTEAFF	TGTGCCTGGAGAATGGGCGGGGGCACTGAAGCTTTCTTT
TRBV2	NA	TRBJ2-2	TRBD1	CASSEKGATGELFF	TGTGCCAGCAGTGAAAAGGGGGCAACCGGGGAGCTGTTTTTT
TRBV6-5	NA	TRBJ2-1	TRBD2	CASRRTRNNEQFF	TGTGCCAGCAGGCGGACTAGAAACAATGAGCAGTTCTTC
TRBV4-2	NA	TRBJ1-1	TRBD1	CASSQDLGQGAGTEAFF	TGTGCCAGCAGCCAAGATCTGGGACAGGGGGCTGGGACTGAAGCTTTCTTT
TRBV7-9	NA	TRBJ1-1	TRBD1	CASSLTGDTEAFF	TGTGCCAGCAGCTTAACAGGGGACACTGAAGCTTTCTTT
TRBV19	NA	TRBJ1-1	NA	CASSTSRTAMNTEAFF	TGTGCCAGTAGTACCTCTCGGACAGCGATGAACACTGAAGCTTTCTTT
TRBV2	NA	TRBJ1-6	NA	CASRRVDNSPLHF	TGTGCCAGCCGGCGGGTGGATAATTCACCCCTCCACTTT
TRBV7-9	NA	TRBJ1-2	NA	CASSLEVPAAGGYTF	TGTGCCAGCAGCTTAGAGGTTCCCGCGGCGGGCGGCTACACCTTC
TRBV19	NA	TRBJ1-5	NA	CASSIDGQGNQPQHF	TGTGCCAGTAGTATCGATGGGCAGGGCAATCAGCCCCAGCATTTT